The 20 T cell receptor beta chains presented below share a single source sample, sequenced in a study of T cells in Graves' hyperthyroidism and ophthalmopathy. From RNA transcripts, TCR beta CDR3 regions were amplified. An initial round of RT-PCR targeting the TCR CDR3 relied on the HTBI primer set. TCRdb redid the calling of the multiplex PCR reads with MiXCR, one entry per CDR3 protein. This table has 350,000 or so distinct CDR3 sequences, 15% to 20% appearing once. Sequencing used blood. These receptors all come from a woman between 40 and 55 years old with Graves' ophthalmopathy.

This clonotype appeared many times. The V gene is TRBV15, the J gene TRBJ1-1, with D maybe TRBD1 (6 bases). Trimming shortened V by 6 bases and J by 0 bases, and 14 bases separated the two germline ends. The CDR3 is 15 residues long. Germline V lookup: CDR1 LNHNV, CDR2 YYDKDF (reference sequence). This CDR3 is CATSSDRRLNTEAFF. In DNA, the CDR3 is TGTGCCACCAGTAGCGACAGGCGCCTGAACACTGAAGCTTTCTTT.

This clonotype was found many times. V and J are TRBV2 and TRBJ1-3, with D possibly matching TRBD1 (6 bases). This CDR3 is built from 19 residues. Looked up from germline, CDR1 is SNHLY and CDR2 is FYNNEI. V was clipped by 2 bases and J by 0 bases, with 20 bases between them. Here the CDR3 reads CASSELVTGGFGSGNTIYF. The CDR3 bases are TGTGCCAGCAGTGAACTCGTGACAGGCGGTTTCGGCTCTGGAAACACCATATATTTT.

This clonotype occurred many times. The V gene is TRBV12-3 or TRBV12-4, the J gene TRBJ2-5; a weak D match, TRBD2 (5 bases). The V end was cut by 5 bases, the J end by 5 bases, with 9 bases between. This CDR3 is 12 amino acids long. Here the CDR3 reads CASSPSLETQYF. The CDR3 DNA is TGTGCCAGCAGTCCTAGCTTGGAGACCCAGTACTTC.

This clonotype was detected ten times or more. This chain connects TRBV5-1 to TRBJ2-2, with 7 bases matching TRBD2. J gave up 5 bases and V 7 bases, and 5 bases lay outside the gene matches. This CDR3 is 13 amino acids long. Germline values: CDR1 SGHRS, CDR2 YFSETQ. This chain's CDR3 is CASGQAGTGELFF. The CDR3 DNA reads TGCGCCAGCGGGCAAGCGGGAACCGGGGAGCTGTTTTTT.

In its sample, this clonotype was seen many times. The CDR3 DNA sequence: TGTGCCAGCAGCTTAAGACAGGGGCACCAGACCCAGTACTTC. Residues: CASSLRQGHQTQYF. This chain uses TRBV12-3 or TRBV12-4 with TRBJ2-5; 8 bases fit TRBD1. After removal of 6 bases from V and 6 bases from J, the junction contained 9 bases not matched to a gene. The CDR3 has 14 amino acids.

The chain couples TRBV7-2 to TRBJ1-5; weak D call: TRBD1 (5 bases). V shed 0 bases and J shed 3 bases, with 15 bases lying between them. CDR1 SGHTA and CDR2 FQGNSA come from the germline V gene. This CDR3 is 17 amino acids long. The CDR3 spells CASSLATTSRVNQPQHF. CDR3 coding DNA: TGTGCCAGCAGCTTAGCCACGACCTCCAGGGTCAATCAGCCCCAGCATTTT.

This clonotype was detected many times. The V and J genes are TRBV28 and TRBJ2-7, with 9 bases identical to TRBD2. Germline V gives CDR1 MDHEN, CDR2 SYDVKM. V dropped 6 bases and J dropped 6; count of bases not matched to a gene: 15. The CDR3 runs to 16 residues. Written as DNA, the CDR3 is TGTGCCAGCAGCCCAATCTTAGCGGGAGAACCCCCCGAGCAGTACTTC. It yields the protein CASSPILAGEPPEQYF.

At least ten counts were recorded for this clonotype. The chain's CDR3 is CASSLLAGGPGYTF. CDR3 DNA sequence: TGTGCCAGCAGTTTGCTAGCAGGGGGCCCTGGCTACACCTTC. The chain joins TRBV12-3 or TRBV12-4 to TRBJ1-2; 8 nucleotides match TRBD1. V trimming: 3 bases; J trimming: 7 bases; junction bases outside the gene matches: 7. The CDR3 spans 14 residues.

In regard to this clonotype: Given the absence of the conserved phenylalanine or tryptophan at the CDR3 end, a read error is likely. The chain employs TRBV3-1 and TRBJ1-5, with D uncertain. In germline, CDR1 is LGHDT, CDR2 YNNKEL (reference sequence). V lost 1 base to trimming and J lost 2 bases, with 6 bases between them. This CDR3 region has 14 residues. The CDR3 region is CASSQGRGNQPQHL. The CDR3 DNA reads TGTGCCAGCAGCCAAGGGCGGGGCAATCAGCCCCAGCATCTT.

This clonotype has a handful of counts. This sequence joins TRBV4-1 and TRBJ2-2, with 7 bases identical to TRBD1. Losses at the gene ends were 2 bases for V and 5 bases for J; bases not matched to a gene: 8. CDR3 size: 16 residues. Germline CDR1 reads MGHRA; CDR2 reads YSYEKL. CDR3 coding DNA: TGCGCCAGCAGCCAATCCGGGACAGAAATAACCGGGGAGCTGTTTTTT. Its translation: CASSQSGTEITGELFF.

In this sample, this clonotype turned up many times. The gene calls are TRBV28 and TRBJ1-5, with 7 nucleotides matching TRBD1. In germline, CDR1 is MDHEN, CDR2 SYDVKM. The CDR3 runs to 15 residues. Trimming took 3 bases from V and 3 from J; bases not matched to a gene: 5. The chain's CDR3 is CASSFRQGPNQPQHF. As DNA, the CDR3 is TGTGCCAGCAGTTTCCGACAGGGACCCAATCAGCCCCAGCATTTT.

This clonotype was found many times. The rearrangement links TRBV11-2 to TRBJ1-2; 9 positions agree with TRBD1. With V trimmed by 5 bases and J by 4 bases, 5 bases remained unmatched. This CDR3 spans 14 amino acids. CDR1 and CDR2 (germline): SGHAT, FQNNGV. The chain's CDR3 is CASSQTGGIYGYTF. The CDR3 bases are TGTGCCAGCAGCCAAACAGGGGGCATCTATGGCTACACCTTC.

The genes are TRBV6-2 or TRBV6-3 and TRBJ1-1; D call uncertain. The germline V gene encodes CDR1 MNHEY and CDR2 SVGEGT. The CDR3 totals 13 residues. Trimming took off 7 bases at V and 1 base at J, with 10 bases between the two ends. Here the CDR3 DNA reads TGTGCCAGCATAGCGATCCCGAACACTGAAGCTTTCTTT. This translates into CASIAIPNTEAFF.

This clonotype was counted at least ten times. The V gene is TRBV7-9, the J gene TRBJ2-7; D call uncertain. The CDR3 is made up of 14 amino acids. V was pared by 2 bases and J by 3 bases, with 11 bases between. Germline V gives CDR1 SEHNR, CDR2 FQNEAQ (reference sequence). In nucleotides, the CDR3 is TGTGCCAGCAGCTTATTTGGTCCAAGCTACGAGCAGTACTTC. Its translation is CASSLFGPSYEQYF.

In its sample, this clonotype was seen many times. The chain employs TRBV6-1 and TRBJ1-1; D call uncertain. CDR1 is MNHNS, CDR2 SASEGT, per germline. V was cut by 8 bases and J by 2 bases, with 9 bases left in between. This CDR3 contains 12 residues. CDR3 bases: TGTGCCAGCCCTGGACGCAACACTGAAGCTTTCTTT. Translation: CASPGRNTEAFF.

In this sample, this clonotype turned up a few times. The chain combines TRBV27 with TRBJ2-7, with TRBD1 identical over 8 bases. J lost 1 base, V lost 6 bases, and 5 bases had no gene match. Per the germline V gene, CDR1 is MNHEY and CDR2 is SMNVEV (reference sequence). The CDR3 runs 14 residues. As DNA, the CDR3 is TGTGCCAGCAGATTTGACAGGGGTTCCTACGAGCAGTACTTC. Its translation: CASRFDRGSYEQYF.

This clonotype showed up just once. This chain uses TRBV6-1 with TRBJ1-1; D not certain. The CDR3 loop spans 14 amino acids. Trimming took off 4 bases at V and 0 bases at J, with 9 bases between the two ends. From germline, CDR1 is MNHNS and CDR2 SASEGT. Written as DNA, the CDR3 is TGTGCCAGCAGTGCGCAATATATGAACACTGAAGCTTTCTTT. It encodes CASSAQYMNTEAFF.

The sample holds many counts of this clonotype. The chain combines TRBV18 with TRBJ2-7; no clear D. The V gene lost 0 bases and the J gene lost 5 bases, with 11 bases spanning the gap. From germline, CDR1 is KGHSH and CDR2 LQKENI. The CDR3 consists of 14 residues. CDR3 sequence: CASSPPALHDEQYF. The CDR3, as DNA: TGTGCCAGCTCACCACCGGCCTTGCACGACGAGCAGTACTTC.

This clonotype was seen repeatedly, ten times or more. V and J are TRBV29-1 and TRBJ1-1, with D possibly TRBD1 on 5 matching bases. This CDR3 has 11 amino acids. Trimming cost V 2 bases and J 8 bases, with 9 bases left between them. Germline lookup yields CDR1 SQVTM and CDR2 ANQGSEA. CDR3 sequence reads: CSVEQGGEAFF. DNA for the CDR3: TGCAGCGTTGAACAGGGTGGGGAAGCTTTCTTT.

The CDR3 is CASSYAGSNQPQHF. As DNA, the CDR3 is TGTGCCAGCAGTTACGCCGGTAGCAATCAGCCCCAGCATTTT. The genes are TRBV6-2 or TRBV6-3 and TRBJ1-5; D ambiguous. Between the trimmed V and J ends, which lost 2 bases and 0 bases, there was a span of 5 bases. The germline V gene has CDR1 MNHEY and CDR2 SVGEGT. The CDR3 loop spans 14 amino acids.